Presented here are 21 T cell receptor beta chains from one specimen sequenced in a study of blood T cell repertoires in COVID-19. TCRdb's table, derived via immunoSEQ multiplex PCR, lists solely in-frame clones and lacks some. In the table there are about 150,000 clones, about 80% of which are singletons. Sequencing used peripheral blood. The source of these receptors is a woman in her sixties or seventies with acute or convalescent COVID-19.

This clone appeared once. The V call is TRBV5-4, the J call TRBJ2-4; 7 positions match TRBD1. This CDR3 has 14 residues. With V trimmed by 3 bases and J by 5 bases, 5 bases remained unmatched. In germline, CDR1 is SGHNT, CDR2 YYREEE (reference sequence). The CDR3 protein is CASSSQGTENIQYF. The CDR3 DNA is TGTGCCAGCAGCTCGCAGGGGACAGAAAACATTCAGTACTTC.

The chain employs TRBV11-3 and TRBJ2-3, with 10 bases that match TRBD2. The CDR3 loop spans 16 amino acids. The germline V gene encodes CDR1 SGHNT and CDR2 YENEEA. V lost 5 bases to trimming and J lost 0 bases; unmatched junction nucleotides: 5. In DNA, the CDR3 is TGTGCCAGCAGCCCCCTTAGCGGGGGGAGCACAGATACGCAGTATTTT. Residues: CASSPLSGGSTDTQYF.

This clone has just a few counts. V usage is TRBV28 and J usage is TRBJ1-4, with 8 bases that match TRBD1. The CDR3 covers 14 residues. Trimming at V came to 5 bases and at J to 7 bases, leaving 6 bases not matched to a gene. The V gene's germline CDR1 is MDHEN and CDR2 SYDVKM. CDR3 nucleotides: TGTGCCAGCAGTCGCCAGGGGGCGGCTGAAAAACTGTTTTTT. Translated: CASSRQGAAEKLFF.

For the CDR3, the DNA is TGTGCCAGCAGCAACCGACAGGGTAGGTACGAGCAGTACTTC. Protein: CASSNRQGRYEQYF. The V gene is TRBV21-1, the J gene TRBJ2-7; no DNA check was done on the table's D call, TRBD1. TRBV21-1 is designated a pseudogene. CDR3 length: 14 amino acids.

V usage is TRBV3-1 (or the pseudogene TRBV3-2) and J usage is TRBJ2-2, with D possibly TRBD1 on 5 matching bases. Per the germline V gene, CDR1 is LGHDT and CDR2 is YNNKEL (reference sequence). The CDR3 covers 18 residues. The germline V and J ends were trimmed by 1 base and 2 bases, with 17 bases remaining between them. In nucleotides, the CDR3 is TGTGCCAGCAGCCAAGGGGGCTCGAACAGCCTTAACACCGGGGAGCTGTTTTTT. Residues: CASSQGGSNSLNTGELFF.

The chain joins TRBV30 to TRBJ2-5; D perhaps matches TRBD1 (5 bases). Germline V gene lookup returns CDR1 GTSNPN and CDR2 SVGIG (reference sequence). The CDR3 has 13 residues. V lost 0 bases, J lost 2 bases, and 7 bases lay in between. This CDR3 reads CAWSVGAQETQYF. The DNA for the CDR3 is TGTGCCTGGAGTGTAGGGGCGCAAGAGACCCAGTACTTC.

V usage is TRBV5-1 and J usage is TRBJ2-1; D gene uncertain. The CDR3 length is 13 residues. Germline CDR1 reads SGHRS; CDR2 reads YFSETQ. V shed 0 bases and J shed 10 bases, with 11 bases lying between them. CDR3 sequence reads: CASSLVPDSEQFF. CDR3 in DNA: TGCGCCAGCAGCTTGGTGCCCGACTCGGAGCAGTTCTTC.

The chain recombines TRBV5-1 with TRBJ2-1, with 8 nucleotides matching TRBD2. The CDR3 totals 15 residues. CDR1 is SGHRS, CDR2 YFSETQ, per germline. V gave up 4 bases and J gave up 8 bases; unmatched junction bases: 11. The CDR3 DNA follows: TGCGCCAGCAGCGCACGGGACCCCGGGGGGGATGAGCAGTTCTTC. Its translation is CASSARDPGGDEQFF.

The chain recombines TRBV7-9 with TRBJ1-2; TRBD1 aligns across 8 bases. CDR1 and CDR2 (germline): SEHNR, FQNEAQ (reference sequence). V was pared by 4 bases and J by 3 bases, with 4 bases of the junction left unmatched. The CDR3 is 14 amino acids. The CDR3 region is CASSSDRADYGYTF. CDR3 bases: TGTGCCAGCAGCTCGGACAGGGCCGACTATGGCTACACCTTC.

This sequence joins TRBV30 and TRBJ2-1, with D hard to call. V was pared by 0 bases and J by 6 bases, with 6 bases between. Germline CDR1 and CDR2: GTSNPN and SVGIG (reference sequence). The CDR3 is made up of 12 amino acids. The CDR3 bases are TGTGCCTGGAGTGTATCGGGCAATGAGCAGTTCTTC. It encodes CAWSVSGNEQFF.

The V and J genes are TRBV29-1 and TRBJ1-1; D possibly corresponds to TRBD1 (6 bases). Trimming took off 3 bases at V and 7 bases at J, with 18 bases between the two ends. Germline CDR1 SQVTM, CDR2 ANQGSEA. This CDR3 has 14 residues. The DNA of the CDR3 is TGCAGCGTTGAGGGGGGGCAGGTAGCCCGTGAAGCTTTCTTT. Protein: CSVEGGQVAREAFF. Using reference TRBV29-1 and TRBJ1-1 for the parts outside the CDR3, the full variable domain is SAVISQKPSRDICQRGTSLTIQCQVDSQVTMMFWYRQQPGQSLTLIATANQGSEATYESGFVIDKFPISRPNLTFSTLTVSNMSPEDSSIYLCSVEGGQVAREAFFGQGTRLTVV.

The rearrangement uses TRBV10-3 and TRBJ1-6, with a tentative D call TRBD1 (6 bases). CDR3 size: 14 residues. V was trimmed by 6 bases and J by 6 bases, leaving 12 bases between them. Germline V gene data show CDR1 as ENHRY and CDR2 as SYGVKD. The CDR3 spells CAISETGTNSPLHF. In nucleotides, the CDR3 is TGTGCCATCAGCGAGACAGGTACTAATTCACCCCTCCACTTT.

This sequence joins TRBV5-6 and TRBJ2-7; 9 bases map to TRBD1. Germline CDR1 is SGHDT and CDR2 is YYEEEE. V lost 6 bases and J lost 2; bases outside the gene matches: 6. The CDR3 sequence is 14 residues long. This chain's CDR3 is CASTRTGDTYEQYV. The CDR3 region has the DNA TGTGCCAGCACCCGGACAGGGGACACCTACGAGCAGTACGTC.

This sequence joins TRBV18 and TRBJ2-7, with TRBD2 as a possible D gene (7 bases). The germline V gene encodes CDR1 KGHSH and CDR2 LQKENI. Trimming removed 4 bases from V and 7 bases from J, with 8 bases in between. The CDR3 is made up of 11 amino acids. As DNA, the CDR3 is TGTGCCAGCTCACAGGGGGGGGAGCAGTACGTC. Translation: CASSQGGEQYV.

V and J are TRBV7-9 and TRBJ1-2; D remains unclear. In germline, CDR1 is SEHNR, CDR2 FQNEAQ (reference sequence). V dropped 1 base and J dropped 8 bases, with 11 bases sitting between them. This CDR3 has 13 residues. CDR3 nucleotides: TGTGCCAGCAGCTTAGAATCCTTGGGCGGCTACACCTTC. It is translated as CASSLESLGGYTF.

The J gene is TRBJ1-1, the V gene TRBV7-9, with 7 bases identical to TRBD1. V dropped 3 bases and J dropped 3; count of bases not matched to a gene: 10. CDR1 is SEHNR, CDR2 FQNEAQ, per germline (reference sequence). The CDR3 sequence is 16 residues long. This chain's CDR3 is CASSFRQGVGDTEAFF. CDR3 nucleotide sequence: TGTGCCAGCAGCTTCCGACAGGGTGTCGGGGACACTGAAGCTTTCTTT.

This clone was seen more than once but under ten times. The chain employs TRBV5-1 and TRBJ2-1, with D tentatively TRBD1 (6 bases). From germline, CDR1 is SGHRS and CDR2 YFSETQ. Trimming removed 3 bases from V and 4 bases from J, with 14 bases in between. CDR3 length: 15 residues. The DNA for the CDR3 is TGCGCCAGCAGCTCACAGGGTCCATCTTACAATGAGCAGTTCTTC. It yields the protein CASSSQGPSYNEQFF.

V and J are TRBV30 and TRBJ1-2; TRBD1 agrees at 9 bases. Germline V gene sequence: CDR1 GTSNPN, CDR2 SVGIG (reference sequence). CDR3 size: 11 residues. Trimming cost V 8 bases and J 6 bases; bases outside gene matches: 4. This CDR3 is CARWTGDGYTF. DNA of the CDR3: TGTGCCCGCTGGACAGGGGATGGCTACACCTTC.

The V and J genes are TRBV11-2 and TRBJ1-5, with 11 bases aligning to TRBD1. The CDR3 runs to 14 residues. V was pared by 5 bases and J by 7 bases, with 4 bases of the junction left unmatched. Germline V gene data show CDR1 as SGHAT and CDR2 as FQNNGV. In DNA form, the CDR3 reads TGTGCCAGCAGCGAGGACAGGGGGCGCCAGCCCCAGCATTTT. Protein: CASSEDRGRQPQHF.

The rearrangement uses TRBV2 and TRBJ1-5; tentative D call: TRBD1 (5 bases). CDR1 and CDR2 from the germline V gene are SNHLY and FYNNEI. With 3 bases removed from V and 5 bases from J, the gap between germline ends came to 11 bases. The length of the CDR3 is 14 residues. The CDR3 bases are TGTGCCAGCAGTGATGTACAGGTTGATCAGCCCCAGCATTTT. Its translation is CASSDVQVDQPQHF.

This clone was detected a few times. The rearrangement uses TRBV2 and TRBJ2-1; 9 bases line up with TRBD2. The CDR3 consists of 14 residues. The J segment lost 4 bases and the V segment lost 9 bases, leaving 7 bases of the junction unmatched. Germline CDR1 is SNHLY and CDR2 is FYNNEI. CDR3 sequence (DNA): TGTGCCAGGGGACTAGCCGTTGGTTACAATGAGCAGTTCTTC. As protein: CARGLAVGYNEQFF.